A single sample gave rise to the 27 T cell receptor beta chains below, sequenced in a study of tumor-infiltrating lymphocytes in primary liver carcinoma. Synthesis of TCR beta cDNA was carried out from about 0.55 ug total RNA with a constant-region primer. Nested multiplex PCR, run for three rounds with slightly modified ARM-PCR, yielded TCR beta libraries. The first two PCR rounds used TRBV1-TRBV30 primers with a Cbeta primer, roughly 10 cycles each. TCRdb reprocessed the multiplex PCR reads with MiXCR, giving one entry per CDR3 protein. The sample holds about 310,000 distinct CDR3 sequences; around three fifths are singletons and the top ten take roughly 8.6%. Unsorted whole blood supplied the blood RNA, and germline DNA was isolated too. The sample consisted of peripheral blood. The source of these receptors is a man in his forties with primary liver carcinoma and hepatitis B virus infection.

This clonotype was seen only a few times. A much larger clone is a single base away; this may be a read error. The V and J genes are TRBV6-1 and TRBJ1-1; 10 bases line up with TRBD1. Germline V gene sequence: CDR1 MNHNS, CDR2 SASEGT. This CDR3 is built from 17 residues. CDR3 residues: CVSSPRQGARPNTEAFF. In DNA, the CDR3 is TGTGTCAGCAGTCCACGACAGGGGGCCCGCCCGAACACTGAAGCTTTCTTT.

With respect to this clonotype: An end of the junction differs from the germline gene, which may be a read error. This chain's CDR3 is CAISDIRDSRGGVLFF. The CDR3 DNA reads TGTGCCATCAGTGACATACGAGACAGCCGGGGCGGGGTGCTGTTTTTT. V gene TRBV10-3 combines with J gene TRBJ2-2, with a tentative D call TRBD2 (6 bases). The germline V gene encodes CDR1 ENHRY and CDR2 SYGVKD. This CDR3 has 16 residues.

About this clonotype: A much larger clonotype is one base distant, so this may be a read error. The chain is built from TRBV12-5 and TRBJ2-2; D may be TRBD2 (6 bases). The CDR3 consists of 15 residues. Trimming removed 6 bases at V and 7 bases at J, with 18 bases between. Germline assignment: CDR1 LGHNT and CDR2 FRNRAP. The CDR3 sequence is CASGHTSRSVGELFF. The DNA of the CDR3 is TGTGCTAGTGGCCATACTAGCAGGAGCGTCGGGGAGCTGTTTTTT.

Turning to this clonotype: Relative to the germline gene, one junction end is altered; a read error may explain this. The CDR3 coding sequence is TGTGCCAGCAGTGCCGGACTCGCCGATCGGTTATTC. Translating it yields CASSAGLADRLF. The chain employs TRBV12-3 or TRBV12-4 and TRBJ2-1, with D perhaps TRBD2 (5 bases). CDR3 length equals 12 residues.

With respect to this clonotype: A read error is likely, as this CDR3 ends without the conserved phenylalanine or tryptophan. V gene TRBV4-2 combines with J gene TRBJ2-1; 9 nucleotides align to TRBD2. Germline V gene lookup returns CDR1 LGHNA and CDR2 YNFKEQ. The CDR3 has 17 amino acids. The CDR3, as DNA: TGTGTCAGCAGCCAGTCAGCGGGGGGCCCCTCCTACAATGAGCAGTTCATC. Translation gives CVSSQSAGGPSYNEQFI.

This clonotype was recorded once. V usage is TRBV20-1 and J usage is TRBJ1-1; 12 nucleotides align to TRBD1. There are 15 residues in the CDR3. The germline CDR1 and CDR2 sequences are DFQATT and SNEGSKA (reference sequence). The V segment lost 5 bases and the J segment 4 bases; nucleotides outside the gene matches: 8. CDR3 protein: CSASPGQGASTEAFF. DNA of the CDR3: TGCAGTGCTTCCCCGGGACAGGGGGCGAGCACTGAAGCTTTCTTT.

This clonotype occurred many times. The chain links TRBV12-3 or TRBV12-4 to TRBJ1-6; D unresolved. This CDR3 contains 12 residues. V lost 6 bases, J lost 7 bases, and 7 bases lay in between. The CDR3 DNA follows: TGTGCCAGCAGCGTTCAGAATTCACCCCTCCACTTT. As protein: CASSVQNSPLHF.

This clonotype occurred once. One junction end does not reproduce the germline sequence, and a read error may be involved. This chain connects TRBV4-2 to TRBJ1-3, with a tentative D call TRBD1 (6 bases). The CDR3 is made up of 14 amino acids. Germline V lookup: CDR1 LGHNA, CDR2 YNFKEQ. The CDR3 sequence is CTSSQGGSGNTIYF. The CDR3 region has the DNA TGTACCAGCAGCCAAGGGGGCTCTGGAAACACCATATATTTT.

The chain employs TRBV28 and TRBJ1-5; D is unresolved. From germline, CDR1 is MDHEN and CDR2 SYDVKM. The CDR3 is made up of 12 amino acids. Trimming cost V 2 bases and J 9 bases, with 8 bases left between them. DNA of the CDR3: TGTGCCAGCAGTTTACTGGCAGGGCCCCAGCATTTT. This encodes CASSLLAGPQHF. Variable domain in full (rest from reference TRBV28 and TRBJ1-5): DVKVTQSSRYLVKRTGEKVFLECVQDMDHENMFWYRQDPGLGLRLIYFSYDVKMKEKGDIPEGYSVSREKKERFSLILESASTNQTSMYLCASSLLAGPQHFGDGTRLSIL.

A remark on this clonotype: An end of the junction does not agree with germline; a read error may underlie this. This rearrangement joins TRBV29-1 to TRBJ2-1; 10 bases agree with TRBD2. Germline V gives CDR1 SQVTM, CDR2 ANQGSEA. The length of the CDR3 is 14 residues. The CDR3 DNA sequence: TGCATCGTTGACGGGACTAGCGTCGTCCAAGAGCAATTCTTC. Translating gives CIVDGTSVVQEQFF.

Points on this clonotype: This could be a read error, since a much larger clone is one nucleotide away. The chain joins TRBV30 to TRBJ1-1; D is undetermined. There are 12 residues in the CDR3. Germline V CDR1 and CDR2: GTSNPN, SVGIG (reference sequence). The CDR3 protein is CAWTPGSTEALF. In nucleotides, the CDR3 is TGTGCCTGGACCCCGGGGAGCACTGAAGCTCTCTTT.

The CDR3 DNA reads TGTGCCAGCACCCTCGGACAGCCTCCATCCGTCTACACCTTC. Translated: CASTLGQPPSVYTF. V and J are TRBV7-9 and TRBJ1-2, with D possibly TRBD1 on 6 matching bases. Trimming shortened V by 7 bases and J by 10 bases, and 22 bases separated the two germline ends. The CDR3 extends over 14 amino acids. The germline V gene encodes CDR1 SEHNR and CDR2 FQNEAQ (reference sequence).

On this clonotype: Its ends do not fully match the called genes, so a read error is possible. The chain carries TRBV6-2 or TRBV6-3 and TRBJ1-2; D gene unclear. CDR1 MNHEY and CDR2 SVGEGT come from the germline V gene. This CDR3 contains 13 residues. The CDR3 here is CTSNYSRGYGYTF. The CDR3 bases are TGTACCAGCAATTACTCACGAGGGTATGGCTACACCTTC.

The genes are TRBV5-6 and TRBJ2-1, with 7 bases fitting TRBD1. Germline lookup yields CDR1 SGHDT and CDR2 YYEEEE. V lost 3 bases, J lost 10 bases, and 13 bases stayed unmatched. The CDR3 is 15 residues long. CDR3 sequence reads: CASSSGHRGPREQFF. The CDR3 DNA is TGTGCCAGCAGCTCGGGGCACAGGGGTCCCAGGGAGCAGTTCTTC.

To note about this clonotype: At one boundary the junction diverges from the germline segment, which might be a read error. The chain carries TRBV29-1 and TRBJ1-5; the D is unclear. The CDR3 totals 12 residues. Germline V gene data show CDR1 as SQVTM and CDR2 as ANQGSEA. CDR3 bases: TGCGGCGTTGGCGGGGTGGAGCAGCCCCGGCATTTT. This codes for CGVGGVEQPRHF.

This chain uses TRBV2 with TRBJ1-2; D might be TRBD1 (5 bases). There are 14 residues in the CDR3. The V gene's germline CDR1 is SNHLY and CDR2 FYNNEI. Trimming removed 3 bases from V and 5 bases from J, with 13 bases in between. The CDR3 loop reads CASSDIRGEYGYTF. CDR3 DNA: TGTGCCAGCAGTGATATTAGAGGGGAATATGGCTACACCTTC.

To note about this clonotype: This sequence may be a read error, since a much larger clone differs from it by one base. CDR3 coding DNA: TGTGCCAGCAGTCTTATTAGCGGGACAACAGATACGCAGTATTTT. Translation gives CASSLISGTTDTQYF. The rearrangement uses TRBV6-5 and TRBJ2-3, with 8 bases matching TRBD2. This CDR3 is built from 15 residues. CDR1 and CDR2 from the germline V gene are MNHEY and SVGAGI. Trimming removed 5 bases from V and 3 bases from J; junction bases left unmatched: 7.

As concerns this clonotype: A much bigger clone sits one base away, suggesting this may be a read error. The chain recombines TRBV6-1 with TRBJ2-7, with D tentatively TRBD1 (6 bases). In germline, CDR1 is MNHNS, CDR2 SASEGT. The CDR3 runs 15 residues. V lost 1 base and J lost 0, with 10 bases in between. CDR3 region: CASSEVDRSSYEQYF. The CDR3 region has the DNA TGTGCCAGCAGTGAAGTAGACAGGAGCTCCTACGAGCAGTACTTC.

Comments on this clonotype: One junction end disagrees with the germline gene, perhaps due to a read error. CDR3 bases: TGTGCCAGCTCACAGCAGCGGGACACAGATACGCGGTATTTT. It specifies CASSQQRDTDTRYF. The J gene is TRBJ2-3, the V gene TRBV18; weak D call: TRBD2 (7 bases). The CDR3 covers 14 residues. Germline CDR1 is KGHSH and CDR2 is LQKENI.

On this clonotype itself: The junction departs from the called germline gene at one end, perhaps through a read error. This chain connects TRBV11-1 to TRBJ2-7; D tentatively fits TRBD1 or TRBD2 (5 bases each). Germline lookup yields CDR1 SGHAT and CDR2 FQDESV (reference sequence). CDR3 length: 14 amino acids. The CDR3 loop reads CASNSRLDNYGKYF. CDR3 bases: TGCGCCAGCAACTCGCGATTGGACAACTACGGGAAGTACTTC.

About this clonotype itself: Sequence at one end of the junction differs from germline and may be a read error. In nucleotides, the CDR3 is TGTGCCAGCAGTTTCTCGGCCGGGGGGCTGTTTTTT. Amino acid sequence: CASSFSAGGLFF. The chain uses TRBV12-3 or TRBV12-4 and TRBJ2-2, with D perhaps TRBD2 (6 bases). The CDR3 spans 12 residues.

Note on this clonotype: One base away lies a much larger clone, so this may be a sequencing read error. The rearrangement joins TRBV29-1 to TRBJ2-5; TRBD2 is a possible D gene (6 bases). V was clipped by 7 bases and J by 9 bases, with 21 bases between them. The CDR3 totals 13 residues. Per germline, CDR1 SQVTM and CDR2 ANQGSEA. The CDR3 loop is CSAEGGGSGAQYF. The CDR3 coding sequence is TGCAGCGCTGAGGGAGGAGGGTCTGGGGCCCAGTACTTC.

Details on this clonotype: This clone may be a read error of a much larger clone one base away. V is TRBV12-3 or TRBV12-4 and J is TRBJ2-2; D possibly matches TRBD1 or TRBD2 (5 bases each). V gave up 3 bases and J gave up 3 bases, with 11 bases separating them. There are 15 residues in the CDR3. CDR3 DNA: TGTGCCAGCAGTTTTCGAGGGGCGTACACCGGGGAGCTGTTTTTT. Translation gives CASSFRGAYTGELFF.

Notes on this clonotype: The junction departs from the called germline gene at one end, perhaps through a read error. This chain links TRBV29-1 with TRBJ2-5; 8 bases line up with TRBD2. The CDR3 runs to 12 residues. Germline V gives CDR1 SQVTM, CDR2 ANQGSEA. The CDR3 DNA reads as TGTAGCGTTGAAGTAGCGGGAAAGACCCAGTGCTTC. This gives the protein CSVEVAGKTQCF.

In the case of this clonotype: This may come from a read error, since a much larger clone is one base off. This chain links TRBV6-1 with TRBJ2-7; D might be TRBD1 (7 bases). The CDR3 spans 18 residues. Trimming cost V 7 bases and J 7 bases, with 32 bases left between them. The V gene's germline CDR1 is MNHNS and CDR2 SASEGT. The CDR3 sequence is CASKDREKPGVFYVEQYF. The CDR3 nucleotides read TGTGCCAGCAAAGACAGGGAGAAACCGGGAGTATTCTACGTAGAGCAGTACTTC.

At least ten counts were recorded for this clonotype. The chain recombines TRBV6-6 with TRBJ2-1; TRBD2 agrees at 11 bases. V lost 6 bases, J lost 0 bases, and 10 bases stayed unmatched. CDR1 is MNHNY, CDR2 SVGAGI, per germline (reference sequence). The CDR3 length is 18 residues. The CDR3 DNA is TGTGCCAGCAGACCCGGACTAGCGGGCATTACCTCCTACAATGAGCAGTTCTTC. Its translation is CASRPGLAGITSYNEQFF.

This clonotype has only a few counts. A read error may be the cause here, since a much bigger clone is one base away. The chain is built from TRBV29-1 and TRBJ2-5; 11 bases are shared with TRBD2. The CDR3 runs 15 residues. CDR1 and CDR2 (germline): SQVTM, ANQGSEA. The CDR3 DNA sequence: TGCAGCGTTGACCCGGGGACTAGCGGACAAGAGATCCAGTACTTC. It specifies CSVDPGTSGQEIQYF.